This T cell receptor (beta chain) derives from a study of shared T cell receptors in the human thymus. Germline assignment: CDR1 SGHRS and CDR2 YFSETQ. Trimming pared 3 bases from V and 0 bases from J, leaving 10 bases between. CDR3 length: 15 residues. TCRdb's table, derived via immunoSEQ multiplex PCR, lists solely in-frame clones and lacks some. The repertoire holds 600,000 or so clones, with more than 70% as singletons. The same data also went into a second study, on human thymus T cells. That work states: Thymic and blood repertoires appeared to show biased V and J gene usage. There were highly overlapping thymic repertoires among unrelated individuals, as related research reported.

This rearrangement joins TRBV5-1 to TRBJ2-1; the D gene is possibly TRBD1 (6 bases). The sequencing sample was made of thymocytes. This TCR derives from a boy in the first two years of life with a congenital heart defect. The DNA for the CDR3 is TGCGCCAGCAGCTCCGAGGACAGCTCCTACAATGAGCAGTTCTTC. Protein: CASSSEDSSYNEQFF.